The table lists the clone carrying this T cell receptor beta chain with a few counts. Its matching antigen is unknown. Rearranged V-D-J TRB sequences were amplified with a mixed TRB-A/B primer pool. TCRdb passed the multiplex PCR reads through MiXCR, listing each CDR3 protein once. The repertoire holds 1,700 or so distinct CDR3 sequences, with over 25% as singletons. The entry originates in a study of T cell repertoires in aging, cancer and after chemotherapy. Overall study results and limits: In each cancer cohort, median generation probability increased across chemotherapy, suggesting thymic output rebounded. Age-matched healthy donors had significantly more diverse, less clonal blood TCR repertoires than untreated cancer patients.

Amplification of TCR beta used genomic DNA extracted from peripheral blood. Trimming left V 5 bases short and J 1 base short, with 11 bases between. The CDR3 has 14 amino acids. CDR1 and CDR2 from the germline V gene are LNHDA and SQIVND (reference sequence). The specimen sequenced was blood. This chain connects TRBV19 to TRBJ1-1; D possibly corresponds to TRBD1 (6 bases). The clonotype originates from a human donor with a solid tumor. Here the CDR3 reads CASSPGQTNTEAFF. CDR3 DNA sequence: TGTGCCAGTAGTCCCGGACAGACGAACACTGAAGCTTTCTTT.